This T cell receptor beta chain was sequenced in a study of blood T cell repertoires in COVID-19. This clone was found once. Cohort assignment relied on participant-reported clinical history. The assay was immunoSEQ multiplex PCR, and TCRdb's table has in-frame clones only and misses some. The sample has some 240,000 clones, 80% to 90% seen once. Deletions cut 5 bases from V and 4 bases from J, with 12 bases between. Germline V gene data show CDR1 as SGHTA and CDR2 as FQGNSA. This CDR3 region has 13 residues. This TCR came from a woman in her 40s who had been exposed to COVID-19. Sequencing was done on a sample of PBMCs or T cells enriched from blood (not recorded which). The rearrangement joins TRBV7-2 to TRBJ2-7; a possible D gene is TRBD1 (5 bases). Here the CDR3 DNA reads TGTGCCAGCAGCCAGACAGTTTCGTACGAGCAGTACTTC. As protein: CASSQTVSYEQYF.